This is a list of T cell receptor beta chains from one sample in a study of blood T cells in healthy people across ages. TCRdb analysed the 5' RACE reads with MiXCR anew, one entry per CDR3 protein. The sample includes about 1.8 million distinct CDR3 sequences, around half of them seen just once. Specimen: blood. These receptors were taken from a woman aged 40 to 49 in good health. Both conserved end residues are part of each CDR3. D genes are given only for firm matches. Only part of the rows carry a size: once, few, many, or a class if the clone is expanded.

d_call j_call cdr3_length v_call clone_size cdr3_nt cdr3_aa
TRBD1 TRBJ1-3 16 TRBV7-2 - TGTGCCAGCAGCTTAGACCCAGGGGGCTTCGGAAACACCATATATTTT CASSLDPGGFGNTIYF
TRBD2 TRBJ2-3 15 TRBV11-2 few TGTGCCAGCAGCTTAGATCGTCCTAGCGGAGATACGCAGTATTTT CASSLDRPSGDTQYF
TRBD1 TRBJ1-2 14 TRBV6-5 - TGTGCCAGCACCCCGGACAGGAGCTTATATGGCTACACCTTC CASTPDRSLYGYTF
- TRBJ2-7 13 TRBV20-1 - TGCAGTGCTAGTCTGGGATTTAGGTACGAGCAGTACTTC CSASLGFRYEQYF
TRBD1 TRBJ1-5 15 TRBV6-5 - TGTGCCAGCAGCCGGGACAGGTCAAACAATCAGCCCCAGCATTTT CASSRDRSNNQPQHF
- TRBJ2-6 16 TRBV28 - TGTGCCAGCGAGATCAGGGCGAGCTCTGGGGCCAACGTCCTGACTTTC CASEIRASSGANVLTF
TRBD1 TRBJ2-7 16 TRBV7-8 once TGTGCCAGCAACCCCTATGGCCGGGACAGGGCCTACGAGCAGTACTTC CASNPYGRDRAYEQYF
- TRBJ1-2 15 TRBV5-1 few TGTGCCAGCAGCTTCGGTCAGGGTGACAACTATGGCTACACCTTC CASSFGQGDNYGYTF
TRBD1 TRBJ2-7 14 TRBV13 few TGTGCCAGCAGCGCCAGGATCGTGGGGGACAGGCAGTACTTC CASSARIVGDRQYF
TRBD1 TRBJ1-2 15 TRBV4-3 - TGCGCCAGCAGCCAAGGTAGGACAGGGGTTCGTGGCTACACCTTC CASSQGRTGVRGYTF
- TRBJ2-3 14 TRBV24-1 - TGTGCCACCAGTGATTACAGGGTCACAGATACGCAGTATTTT CATSDYRVTDTQYF
- TRBJ2-5 13 TRBV20-1 - TGCAGTGCTAGACCCCCTAGCGTAGAGACCCAGTACTTC CSARPPSVETQYF
TRBD2 TRBJ2-3 16 TRBV3-1 - TGTGCCAGCAGCCCCCGACTAGCGGGGCTGCTAGATACGCAGTATTTT CASSPRLAGLLDTQYF
TRBD2 TRBJ2-1 15 TRBV6-1 - TGTGCCAGCAGTACAGGACTAGGTTGGGCCAATGAGCAGTTCTTC CASSTGLGWANEQFF
TRBD1 TRBJ2-3 15 TRBV20-1 once TGCAGTGCTAGAACGACAGGGGACTTCACAGATACGCAGTATTTT CSARTTGDFTDTQYF
- TRBJ2-5 16 TRBV5-1 - TGCGCCAGCAGCTTGCGATTTCGCCGGGAACAAGAGACCCAGTACTTC CASSLRFRREQETQYF
- TRBJ2-5 16 TRBV3-1 - TGTGCCAGCAGCCCCCCAATTGGGGGGGCGCGGGAGACCCAGTACTTC CASSPPIGGARETQYF
- TRBJ2-1 20 TRBV7-2 - TGTGCCAGCAGATCACGTCACGATGGTGGGGACCAAAATTCCTACAATGAGGAGTTCTTC CASRSRHDGGDQNSYNEEFF
TRBD2 TRBJ2-1 15 TRBV9 few TGTGCCAGCAGCGTTACTAGCGGGAGGACAAATGAGCAGTTCTTC CASSVTSGRTNEQFF
- TRBJ2-5 11 TRBV10-3 - TGTGCGATCGGGGGTGGGGAGACCCAGTACTTC CAIGGGETQYF
- TRBJ1-2 13 TRBV6-5 - TGTGCCAGCAGTTACTACGGGGACTATGGCTACACCTTC CASSYYGDYGYTF
TRBD1 TRBJ2-2 17 TRBV7-2 - TGTGCCAGCAGCTTAGTTGCGCAGGGGGCAAGGACCAGGGAGCTGTTTTTT CASSLVAQGARTRELFF
TRBD2 TRBJ2-1 15 TRBV7-8 few TGTGCCAGCAGCTATCTAGCGGGGGGGGACAATGAGCAGTTCTTC CASSYLAGGDNEQFF
TRBD2 TRBJ2-1 16 TRBV27 - TGTGCCAGCAGTCCGGGACTAGCGGGGAGCCCCAATGAGCAGTTCTTC CASSPGLAGSPNEQFF